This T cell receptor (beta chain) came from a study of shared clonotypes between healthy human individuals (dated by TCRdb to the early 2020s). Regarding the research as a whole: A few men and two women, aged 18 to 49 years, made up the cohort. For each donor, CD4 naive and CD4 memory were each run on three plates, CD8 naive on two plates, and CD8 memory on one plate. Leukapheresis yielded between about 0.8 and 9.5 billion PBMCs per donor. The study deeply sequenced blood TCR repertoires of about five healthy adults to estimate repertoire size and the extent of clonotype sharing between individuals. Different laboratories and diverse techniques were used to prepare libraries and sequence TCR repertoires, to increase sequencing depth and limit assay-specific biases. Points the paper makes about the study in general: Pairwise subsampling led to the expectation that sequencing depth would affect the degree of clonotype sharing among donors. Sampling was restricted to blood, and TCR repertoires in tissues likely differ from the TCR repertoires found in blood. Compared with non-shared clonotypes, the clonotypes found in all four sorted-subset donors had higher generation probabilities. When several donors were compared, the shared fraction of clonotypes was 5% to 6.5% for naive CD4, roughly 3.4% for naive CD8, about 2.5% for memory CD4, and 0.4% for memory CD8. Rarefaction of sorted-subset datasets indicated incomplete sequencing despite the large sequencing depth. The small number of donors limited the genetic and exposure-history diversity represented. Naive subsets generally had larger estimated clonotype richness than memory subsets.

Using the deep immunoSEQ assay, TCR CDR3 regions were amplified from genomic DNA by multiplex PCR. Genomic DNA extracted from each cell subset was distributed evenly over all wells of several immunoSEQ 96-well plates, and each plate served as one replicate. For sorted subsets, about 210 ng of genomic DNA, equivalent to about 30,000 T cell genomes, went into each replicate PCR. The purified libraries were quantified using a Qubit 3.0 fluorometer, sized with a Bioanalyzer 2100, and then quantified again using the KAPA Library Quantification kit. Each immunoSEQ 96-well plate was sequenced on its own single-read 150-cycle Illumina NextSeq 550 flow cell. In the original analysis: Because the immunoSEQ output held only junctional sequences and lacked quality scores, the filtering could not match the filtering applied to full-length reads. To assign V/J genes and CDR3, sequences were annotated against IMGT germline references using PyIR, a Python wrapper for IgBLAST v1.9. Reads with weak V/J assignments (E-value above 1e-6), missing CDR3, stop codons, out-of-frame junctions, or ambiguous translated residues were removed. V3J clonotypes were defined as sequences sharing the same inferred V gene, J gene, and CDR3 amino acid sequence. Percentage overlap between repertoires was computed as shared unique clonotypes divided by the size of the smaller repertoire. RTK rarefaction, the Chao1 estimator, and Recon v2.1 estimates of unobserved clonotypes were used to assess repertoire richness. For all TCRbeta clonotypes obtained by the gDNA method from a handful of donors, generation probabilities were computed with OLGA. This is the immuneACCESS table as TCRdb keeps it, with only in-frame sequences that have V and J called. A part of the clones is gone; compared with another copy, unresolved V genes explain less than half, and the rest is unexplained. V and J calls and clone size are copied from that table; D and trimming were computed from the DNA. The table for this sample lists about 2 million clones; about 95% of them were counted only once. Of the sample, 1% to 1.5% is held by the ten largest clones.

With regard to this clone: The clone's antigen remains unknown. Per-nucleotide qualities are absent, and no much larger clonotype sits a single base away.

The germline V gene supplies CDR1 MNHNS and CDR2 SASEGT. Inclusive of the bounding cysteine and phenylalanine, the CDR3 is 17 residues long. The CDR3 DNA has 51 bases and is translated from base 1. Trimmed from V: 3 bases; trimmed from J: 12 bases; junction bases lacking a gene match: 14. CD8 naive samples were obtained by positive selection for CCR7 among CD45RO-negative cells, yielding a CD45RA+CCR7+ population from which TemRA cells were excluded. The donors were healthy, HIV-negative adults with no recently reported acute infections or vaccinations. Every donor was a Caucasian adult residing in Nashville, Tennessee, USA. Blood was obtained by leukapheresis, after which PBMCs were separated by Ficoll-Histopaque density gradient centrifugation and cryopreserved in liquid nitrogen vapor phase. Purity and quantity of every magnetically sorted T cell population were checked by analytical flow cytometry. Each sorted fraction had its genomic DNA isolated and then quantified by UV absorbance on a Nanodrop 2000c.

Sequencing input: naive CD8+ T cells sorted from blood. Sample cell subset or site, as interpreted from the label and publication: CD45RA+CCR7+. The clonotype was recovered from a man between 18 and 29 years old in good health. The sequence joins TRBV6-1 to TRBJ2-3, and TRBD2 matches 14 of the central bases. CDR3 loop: CASSEGLAGVSFPLQYF. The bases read TGTGCCAGCAGTGAGGGACTAGCGGGGGTCTCATTCCCCCTCCAGTATTTT.